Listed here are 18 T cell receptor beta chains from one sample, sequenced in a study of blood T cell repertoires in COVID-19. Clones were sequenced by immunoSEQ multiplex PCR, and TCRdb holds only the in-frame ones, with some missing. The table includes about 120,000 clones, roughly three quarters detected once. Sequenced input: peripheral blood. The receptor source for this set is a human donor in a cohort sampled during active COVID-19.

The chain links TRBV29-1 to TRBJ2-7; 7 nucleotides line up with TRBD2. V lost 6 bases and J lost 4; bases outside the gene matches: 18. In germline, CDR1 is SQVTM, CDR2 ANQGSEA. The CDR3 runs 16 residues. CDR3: CSVAGNFGPDLYEQYF. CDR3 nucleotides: TGCAGCGTAGCGGGAAATTTCGGACCCGACCTATACGAGCAGTACTTC.

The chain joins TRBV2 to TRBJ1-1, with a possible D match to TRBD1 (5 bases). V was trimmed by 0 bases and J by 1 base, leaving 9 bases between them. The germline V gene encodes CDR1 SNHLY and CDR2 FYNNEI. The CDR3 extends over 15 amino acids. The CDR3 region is CASSEARTRNTEAFF. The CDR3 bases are TGTGCCAGCAGTGAAGCTAGGACAAGGAACACTGAAGCTTTCTTT.

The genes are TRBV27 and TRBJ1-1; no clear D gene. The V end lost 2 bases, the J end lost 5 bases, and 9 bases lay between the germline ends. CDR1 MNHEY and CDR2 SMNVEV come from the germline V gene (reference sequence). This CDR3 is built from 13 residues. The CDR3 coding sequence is TGTGCCAGCAGTTTAACCCCCAGAACTGAAGCTTTCTTT. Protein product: CASSLTPRTEAFF.

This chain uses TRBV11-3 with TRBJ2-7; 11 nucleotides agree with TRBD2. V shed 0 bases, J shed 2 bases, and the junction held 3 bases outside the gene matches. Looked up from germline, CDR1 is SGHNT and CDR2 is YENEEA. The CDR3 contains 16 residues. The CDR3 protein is CASSLELAGGTYEQYF. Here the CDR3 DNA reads TGTGCCAGCAGCTTAGAGCTAGCGGGAGGTACCTACGAGCAGTACTTC.

The CDR3: CASSLSGTENEQYF. CDR3 in DNA: TGTGCCAGCAGCCTCTCCGGGACAGAGAACGAGCAGTACTTC. This chain connects TRBV6-5 to TRBJ2-7; 7 bases fit TRBD1. CDR1 MNHEY and CDR2 SVGAGI come from the germline V gene. J gave up 5 bases and V 6 bases, and 10 bases lay outside the gene matches. This CDR3 is 14 amino acids long.

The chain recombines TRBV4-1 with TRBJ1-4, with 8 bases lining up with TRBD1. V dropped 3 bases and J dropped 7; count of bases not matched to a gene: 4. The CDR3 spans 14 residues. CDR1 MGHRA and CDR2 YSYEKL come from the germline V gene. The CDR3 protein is CASSQTGVVEKLFF. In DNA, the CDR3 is TGCGCCAGCAGCCAGACAGGGGTGGTTGAAAAACTGTTTTTT.

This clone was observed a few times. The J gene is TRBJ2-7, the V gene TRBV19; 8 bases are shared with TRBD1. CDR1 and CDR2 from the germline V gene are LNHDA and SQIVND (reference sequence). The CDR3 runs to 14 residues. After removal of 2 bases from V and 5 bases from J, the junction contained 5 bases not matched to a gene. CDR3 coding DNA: TGTGCCAGTAGTATACAGGGGGCTTTCAACGAGCAGTACTTC. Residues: CASSIQGAFNEQYF. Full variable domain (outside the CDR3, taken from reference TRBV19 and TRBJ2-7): DGGITQSPKYLFRKEGQNVTLSCEQNLNHDAMYWYRQDPGQGLRLIYYSQIVNDFQKGDIAEGYSVSREKKESFPLTVTSAQKNPTAFYLCASSIQGAFNEQYFGPGTRLTVT.

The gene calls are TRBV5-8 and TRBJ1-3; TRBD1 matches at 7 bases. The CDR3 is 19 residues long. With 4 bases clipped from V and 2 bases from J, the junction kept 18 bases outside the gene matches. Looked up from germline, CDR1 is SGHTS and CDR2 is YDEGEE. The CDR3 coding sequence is TGTGCCAGCAGCCTTCGACAGGGAGCCACACAGGGACCTGGAAACACCATATATTTT. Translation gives CASSLRQGATQGPGNTIYF.

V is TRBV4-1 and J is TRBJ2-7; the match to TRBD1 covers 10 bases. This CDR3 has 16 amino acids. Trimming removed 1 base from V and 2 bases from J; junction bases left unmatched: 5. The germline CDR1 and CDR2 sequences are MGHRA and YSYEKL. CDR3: CASSQGWTGGTYEQYF. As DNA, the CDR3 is TGCGCCAGCAGCCAAGGTTGGACAGGGGGAACCTACGAGCAGTACTTC.

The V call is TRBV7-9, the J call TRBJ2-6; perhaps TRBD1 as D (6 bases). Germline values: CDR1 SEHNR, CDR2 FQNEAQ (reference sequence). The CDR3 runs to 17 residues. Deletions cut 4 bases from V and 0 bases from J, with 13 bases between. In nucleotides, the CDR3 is TGTGCCAGCAGCTACCGTCTCAGGGGCTCTGGGGCCAACGTCCTGACTTTC. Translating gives CASSYRLRGSGANVLTF.

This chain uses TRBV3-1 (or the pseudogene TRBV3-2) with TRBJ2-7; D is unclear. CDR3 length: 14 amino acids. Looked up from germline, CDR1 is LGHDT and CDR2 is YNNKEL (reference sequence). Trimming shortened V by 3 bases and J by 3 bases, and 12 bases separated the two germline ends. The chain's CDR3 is CASSHSISGYEQYF. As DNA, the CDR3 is TGTGCCAGCAGCCACAGTATCTCTGGCTACGAGCAGTACTTC.

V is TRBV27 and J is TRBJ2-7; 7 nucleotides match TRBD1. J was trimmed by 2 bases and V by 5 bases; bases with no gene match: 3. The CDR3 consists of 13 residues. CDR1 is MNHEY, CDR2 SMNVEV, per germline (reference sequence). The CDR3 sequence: CASSDRVAYEQYF. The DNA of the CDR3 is TGTGCCAGCAGTGACAGGGTTGCCTACGAGCAGTACTTC.

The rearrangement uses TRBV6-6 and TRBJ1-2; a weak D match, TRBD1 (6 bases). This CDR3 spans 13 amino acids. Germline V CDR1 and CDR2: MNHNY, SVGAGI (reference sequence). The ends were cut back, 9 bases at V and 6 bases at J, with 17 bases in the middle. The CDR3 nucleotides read TGTGCCAGTACCGCAGGAGCAGGGGATGGCTACACCTTC. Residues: CASTAGAGDGYTF.

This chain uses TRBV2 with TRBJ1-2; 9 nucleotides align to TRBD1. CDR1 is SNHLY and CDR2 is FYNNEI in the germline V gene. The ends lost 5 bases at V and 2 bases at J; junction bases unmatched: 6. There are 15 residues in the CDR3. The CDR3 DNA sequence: TGTGCCAGCAGTCTACAGGGGGCGCCCAACTATGGCTACACCTTC. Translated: CASSLQGAPNYGYTF.

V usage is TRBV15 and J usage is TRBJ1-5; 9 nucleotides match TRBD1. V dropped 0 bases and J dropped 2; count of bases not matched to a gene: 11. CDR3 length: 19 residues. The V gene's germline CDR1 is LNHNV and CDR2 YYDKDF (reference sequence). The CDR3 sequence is CATSRERGQGTSGNQPQHF. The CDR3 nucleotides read TGTGCCACCAGCAGAGAGCGGGGACAGGGAACGTCTGGCAATCAGCCCCAGCATTTT.

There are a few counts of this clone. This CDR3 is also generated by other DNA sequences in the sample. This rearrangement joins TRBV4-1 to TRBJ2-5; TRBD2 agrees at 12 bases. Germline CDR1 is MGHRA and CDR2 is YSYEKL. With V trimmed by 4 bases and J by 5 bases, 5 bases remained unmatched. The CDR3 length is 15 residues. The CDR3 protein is CASSPSGGAGETQYF. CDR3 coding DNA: TGCGCCAGCAGCCCTAGCGGGGGGGCTGGGGAGACCCAGTACTTC.

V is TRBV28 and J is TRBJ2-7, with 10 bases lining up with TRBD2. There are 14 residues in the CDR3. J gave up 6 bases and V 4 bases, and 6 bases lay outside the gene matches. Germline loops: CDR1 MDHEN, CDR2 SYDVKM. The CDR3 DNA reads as TGTGCCAGCAGTTCCCAGCGGGAGGGCCGCGAGCAGTACTTC. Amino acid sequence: CASSSQREGREQYF.

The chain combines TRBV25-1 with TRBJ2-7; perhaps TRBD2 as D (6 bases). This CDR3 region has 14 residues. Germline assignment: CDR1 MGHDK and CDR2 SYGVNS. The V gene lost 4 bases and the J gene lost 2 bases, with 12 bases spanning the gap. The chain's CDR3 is CASSAAGTAYEQYF. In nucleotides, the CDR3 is TGTGCCAGCAGTGCTGCGGGGACCGCCTACGAGCAGTACTTC.